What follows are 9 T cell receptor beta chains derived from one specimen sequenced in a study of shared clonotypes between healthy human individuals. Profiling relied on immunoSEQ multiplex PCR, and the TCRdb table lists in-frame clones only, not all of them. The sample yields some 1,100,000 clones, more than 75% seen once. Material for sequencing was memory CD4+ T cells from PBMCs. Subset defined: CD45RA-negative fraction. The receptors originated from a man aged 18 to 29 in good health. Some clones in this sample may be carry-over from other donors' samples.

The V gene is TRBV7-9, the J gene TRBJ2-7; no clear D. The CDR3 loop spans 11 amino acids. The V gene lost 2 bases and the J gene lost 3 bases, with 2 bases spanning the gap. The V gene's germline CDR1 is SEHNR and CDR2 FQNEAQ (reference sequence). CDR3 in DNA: TGTGCCAGCAGCTTACACTACGAGCAGTACTTC. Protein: CASSLHYEQYF.

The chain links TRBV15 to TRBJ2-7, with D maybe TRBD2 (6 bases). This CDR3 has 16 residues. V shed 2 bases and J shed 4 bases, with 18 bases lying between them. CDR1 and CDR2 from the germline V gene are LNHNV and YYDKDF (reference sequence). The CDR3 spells CATSRNSGLGTYEQYF. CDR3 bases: TGTGCCACCAGCAGAAATTCGGGACTCGGAACGTACGAGCAGTACTTC.

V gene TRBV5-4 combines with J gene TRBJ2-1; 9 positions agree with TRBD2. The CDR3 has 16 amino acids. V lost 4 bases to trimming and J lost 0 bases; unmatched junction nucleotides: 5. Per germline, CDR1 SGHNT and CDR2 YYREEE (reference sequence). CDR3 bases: TGTGCCAGCAGCAGGACGACTAGCGGCTCCTACAATGAGCAGTTCTTC. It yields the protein CASSRTTSGSYNEQFF. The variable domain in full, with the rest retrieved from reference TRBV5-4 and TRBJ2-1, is ETGVTQSPTHLIKTRGQQVTLRCSSQSGHNTVSWYQQALGQGPQFIFQYYREEENGRGNFPPRFSGLQFPNYSSELNVNALELDDSALYLCASSRTTSGSYNEQFFGPGTRLTVL.

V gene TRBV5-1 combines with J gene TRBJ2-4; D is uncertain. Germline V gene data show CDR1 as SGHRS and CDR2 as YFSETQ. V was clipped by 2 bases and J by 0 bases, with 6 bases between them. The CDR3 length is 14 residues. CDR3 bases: TGCGCCAGCAGCTTCGACCTAGCCAAAAACATTCAGTACTTC. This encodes CASSFDLAKNIQYF.

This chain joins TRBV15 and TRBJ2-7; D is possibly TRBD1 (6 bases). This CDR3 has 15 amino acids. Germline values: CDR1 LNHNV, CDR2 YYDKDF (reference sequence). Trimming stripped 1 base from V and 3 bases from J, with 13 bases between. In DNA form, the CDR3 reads TGTGCCACCAGCAGAGGGGCAGGGGCACACTACGAGCAGTACTTC. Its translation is CATSRGAGAHYEQYF.

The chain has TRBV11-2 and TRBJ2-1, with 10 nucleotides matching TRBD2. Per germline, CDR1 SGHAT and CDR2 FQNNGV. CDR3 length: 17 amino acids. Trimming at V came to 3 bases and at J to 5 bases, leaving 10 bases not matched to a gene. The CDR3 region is CASSFVSSGSKNNEQFF. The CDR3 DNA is TGTGCCAGCAGCTTTGTCTCTAGCGGGAGTAAGAACAATGAGCAGTTCTTC.

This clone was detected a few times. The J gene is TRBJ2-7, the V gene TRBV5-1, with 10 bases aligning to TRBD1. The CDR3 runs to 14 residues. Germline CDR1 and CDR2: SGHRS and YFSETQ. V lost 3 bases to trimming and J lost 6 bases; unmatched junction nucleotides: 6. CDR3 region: CASSYAGTGAEQYF. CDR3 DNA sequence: TGCGCCAGCAGCTACGCCGGGACAGGGGCCGAGCAGTACTTC.

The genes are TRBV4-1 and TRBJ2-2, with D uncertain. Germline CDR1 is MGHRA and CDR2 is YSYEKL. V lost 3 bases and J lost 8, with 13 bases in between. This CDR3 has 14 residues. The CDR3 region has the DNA TGCGCCAGCAGCCAGGGCAGTCGATTAGGGGAGCTGTTTTTT. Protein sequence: CASSQGSRLGELFF.

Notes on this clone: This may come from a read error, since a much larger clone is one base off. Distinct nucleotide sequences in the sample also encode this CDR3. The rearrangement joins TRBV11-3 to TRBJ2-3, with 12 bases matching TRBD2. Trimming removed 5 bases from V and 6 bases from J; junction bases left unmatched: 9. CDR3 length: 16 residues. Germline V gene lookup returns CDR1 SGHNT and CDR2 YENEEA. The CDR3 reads CASSPWGLAGLDTQYF. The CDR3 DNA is TGTGCCAGCAGCCCATGGGGACTAGCGGGCCTGGATACGCAGTATTTT.